This TCR beta chain was identified during a study of blood T cell repertoires in COVID-19. V dropped 4 bases and J dropped 0 bases, with 15 bases sitting between them. CDR1 GTSNPN and CDR2 SVGIG come from the germline V gene (reference sequence). CDR3 size: 15 residues. In the original processing: Amplification with reference gene primers provided the estimates of nucleated cell counts. Using immunoSEQ multiplex PCR, the repertoire was profiled, and TCRdb retains in-frame clones only, with some absent. For V, J and clone size, that table is used; D and trimming come from the DNA. The repertoire holds 350,000 to 550,000 clones, with around 88% as singletons.

This rearrangement joins TRBV30 to TRBJ2-5, with a weak D call TRBD2 (6 bases). The sequenced sample was peripheral blood. This TCR came from a woman under 40 with acute or convalescent COVID-19. CDR3 region: CAWKAGINNQETQYF. CDR3 in DNA: TGTGCCTGGAAGGCGGGGATCAACAACCAAGAGACCCAGTACTTC.